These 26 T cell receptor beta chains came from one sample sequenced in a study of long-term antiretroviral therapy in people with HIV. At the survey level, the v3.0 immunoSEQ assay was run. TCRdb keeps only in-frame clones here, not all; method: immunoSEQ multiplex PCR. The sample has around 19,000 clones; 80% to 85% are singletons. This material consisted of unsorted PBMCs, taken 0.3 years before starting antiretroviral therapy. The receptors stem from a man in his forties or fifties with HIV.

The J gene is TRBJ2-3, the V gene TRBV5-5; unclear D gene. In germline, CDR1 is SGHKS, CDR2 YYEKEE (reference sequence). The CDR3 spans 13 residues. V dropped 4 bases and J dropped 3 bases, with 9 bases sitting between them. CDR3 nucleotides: TGTGCCAGCAGCCGGCCCCTGACAGATACGCAGTATTTT. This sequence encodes CASSRPLTDTQYF. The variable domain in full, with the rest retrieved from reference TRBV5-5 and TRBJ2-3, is DAGVTQSPTHLIKTRGQQVTLRCSPISGHKSVSWYQQVLGQGPQFIFQYYEKEERGRGNFPDRFSARQFPNYSSELNVNALLLGDSALYLCASSRPLTDTQYFGPGTRLTVL.

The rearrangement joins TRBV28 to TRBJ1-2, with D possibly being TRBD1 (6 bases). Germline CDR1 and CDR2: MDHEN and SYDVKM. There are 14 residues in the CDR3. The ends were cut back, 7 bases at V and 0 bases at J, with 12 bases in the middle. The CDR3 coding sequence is TGTGCCAGCACCTTAGGGGGGGCTAACTATGGCTACACCTTC. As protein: CASTLGGANYGYTF.

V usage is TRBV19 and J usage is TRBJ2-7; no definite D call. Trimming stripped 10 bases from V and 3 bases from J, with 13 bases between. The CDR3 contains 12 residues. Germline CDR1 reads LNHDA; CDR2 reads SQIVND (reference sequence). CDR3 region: CATGPPGYEQYF. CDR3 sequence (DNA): TGTGCCACCGGGCCCCCTGGCTACGAGCAGTACTTC.

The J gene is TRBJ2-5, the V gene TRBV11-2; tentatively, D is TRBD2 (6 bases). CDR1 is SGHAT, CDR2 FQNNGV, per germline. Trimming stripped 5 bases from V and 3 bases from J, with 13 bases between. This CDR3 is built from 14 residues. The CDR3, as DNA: TGTGCCAGCAGCCTCCCGGGGGTAAAAGAGACCCAGTACTTC. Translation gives CASSLPGVKETQYF.

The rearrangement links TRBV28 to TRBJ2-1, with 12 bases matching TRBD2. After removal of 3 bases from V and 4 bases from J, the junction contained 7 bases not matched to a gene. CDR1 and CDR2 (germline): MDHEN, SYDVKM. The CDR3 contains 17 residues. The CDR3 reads CASSLSLAGGLYNEQFF. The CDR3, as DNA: TGTGCCAGCAGTTTGTCTCTAGCGGGAGGGCTATACAATGAGCAGTTCTTC.

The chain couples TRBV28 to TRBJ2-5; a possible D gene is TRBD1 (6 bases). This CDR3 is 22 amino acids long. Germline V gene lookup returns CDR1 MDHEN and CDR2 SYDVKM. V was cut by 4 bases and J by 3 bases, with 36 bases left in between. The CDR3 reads CASSYPQVYPHTPQGFEETQYF. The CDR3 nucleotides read TGTGCCAGCAGTTACCCCCAAGTTTATCCTCACACTCCTCAGGGGTTTGAAGAGACCCAGTACTTC.

CDR3 residues: CASSSGGSNTEAFF. In nucleotides, the CDR3 is TGCGCCAGCAGCTCAGGGGGCTCAAACACTGAAGCTTTCTTT. J is TRBJ1-1 and V is TRBV5-1; 8 nucleotides line up with TRBD1. The CDR3 covers 14 residues. The V gene end was trimmed by 3 bases and the J gene end by 2 bases; junction bases not matched to a gene: 3. Germline lookup yields CDR1 SGHRS and CDR2 YFSETQ.

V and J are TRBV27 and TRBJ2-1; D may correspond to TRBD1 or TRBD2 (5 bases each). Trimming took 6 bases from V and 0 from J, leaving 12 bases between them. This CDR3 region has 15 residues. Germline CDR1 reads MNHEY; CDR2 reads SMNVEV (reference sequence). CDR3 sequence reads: CASRGRALSYNEQFF. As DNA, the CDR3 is TGTGCCAGCAGGGGACGGGCCCTCTCCTACAATGAGCAGTTCTTC.

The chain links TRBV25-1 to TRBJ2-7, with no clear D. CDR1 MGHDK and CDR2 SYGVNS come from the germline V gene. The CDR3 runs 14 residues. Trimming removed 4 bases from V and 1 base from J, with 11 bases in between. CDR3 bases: TGTGCCAGCAGTGTTGGCCACGCATCCTACGAGCAGTACTTC. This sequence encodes CASSVGHASYEQYF.

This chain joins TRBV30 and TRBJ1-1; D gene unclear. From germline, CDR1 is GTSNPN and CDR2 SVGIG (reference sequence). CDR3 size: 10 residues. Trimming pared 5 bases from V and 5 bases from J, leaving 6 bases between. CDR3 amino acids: CAWGHTEAFF. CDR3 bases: TGTGCCTGGGGCCATACTGAAGCTTTCTTT.

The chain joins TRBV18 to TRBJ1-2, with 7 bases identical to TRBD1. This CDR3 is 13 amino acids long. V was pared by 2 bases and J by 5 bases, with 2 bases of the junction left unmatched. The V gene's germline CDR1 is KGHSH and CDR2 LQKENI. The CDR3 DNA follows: TGTGCCAGCTCACCAGGACAGGAATATGGCTACACCTTC. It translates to CASSPGQEYGYTF.

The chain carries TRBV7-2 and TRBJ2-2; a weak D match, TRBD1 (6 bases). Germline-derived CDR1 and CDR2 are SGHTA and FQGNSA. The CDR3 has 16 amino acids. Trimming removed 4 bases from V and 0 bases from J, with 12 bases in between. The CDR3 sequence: CASSSRGRPNTGELFF. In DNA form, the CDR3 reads TGTGCCAGCAGCTCCAGGGGTCGTCCGAACACCGGGGAGCTGTTTTTT.

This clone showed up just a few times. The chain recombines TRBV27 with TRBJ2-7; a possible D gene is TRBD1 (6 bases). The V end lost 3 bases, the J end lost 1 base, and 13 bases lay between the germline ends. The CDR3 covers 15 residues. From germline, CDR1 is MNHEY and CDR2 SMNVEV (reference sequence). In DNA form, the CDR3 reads TGTGCCAGCAGTTTTACAGGGAAAACTTCCTACGAGCAGTACTTC. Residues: CASSFTGKTSYEQYF.

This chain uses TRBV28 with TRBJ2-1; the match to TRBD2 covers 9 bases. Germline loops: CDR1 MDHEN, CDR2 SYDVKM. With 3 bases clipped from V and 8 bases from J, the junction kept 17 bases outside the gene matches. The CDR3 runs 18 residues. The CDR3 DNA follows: TGTGCCAGCAGTTTGGGCCCAACGGCGGGAGGGCGAGGAGATGAGCAGTTCTTC. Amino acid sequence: CASSLGPTAGGRGDEQFF.

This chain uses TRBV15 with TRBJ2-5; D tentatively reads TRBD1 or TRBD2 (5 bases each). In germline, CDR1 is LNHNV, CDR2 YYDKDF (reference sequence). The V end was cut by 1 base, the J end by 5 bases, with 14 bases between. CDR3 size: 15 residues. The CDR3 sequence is CATSRGMGTAETQYF. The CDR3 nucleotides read TGTGCCACCAGCAGAGGGATGGGGACGGCTGAGACCCAGTACTTC.

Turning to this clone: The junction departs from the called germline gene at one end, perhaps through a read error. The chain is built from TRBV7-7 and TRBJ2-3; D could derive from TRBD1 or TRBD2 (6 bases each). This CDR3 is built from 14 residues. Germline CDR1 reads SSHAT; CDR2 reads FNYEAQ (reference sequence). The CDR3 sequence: CASSLGGLQDTQYF. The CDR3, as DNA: TGTGCTAGCAGCTTAGGGGGGCTCCAAGATACGCAGTATTTT.

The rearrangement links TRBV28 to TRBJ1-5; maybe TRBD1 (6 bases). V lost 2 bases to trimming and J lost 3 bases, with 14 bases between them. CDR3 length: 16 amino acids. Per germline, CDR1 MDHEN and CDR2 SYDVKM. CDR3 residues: CASSLTLGGHNQPQHF. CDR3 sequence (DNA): TGTGCCAGCAGTTTAACCTTAGGGGGGCACAATCAGCCCCAGCATTTT.

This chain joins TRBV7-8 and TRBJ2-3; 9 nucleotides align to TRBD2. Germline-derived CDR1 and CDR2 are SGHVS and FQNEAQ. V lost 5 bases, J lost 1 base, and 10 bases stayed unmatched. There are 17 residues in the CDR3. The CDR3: CASSNSMERGGTDTQYF. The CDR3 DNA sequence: TGTGCCAGCAGCAATTCTATGGAGCGGGGGGGCACAGATACGCAGTATTTT.

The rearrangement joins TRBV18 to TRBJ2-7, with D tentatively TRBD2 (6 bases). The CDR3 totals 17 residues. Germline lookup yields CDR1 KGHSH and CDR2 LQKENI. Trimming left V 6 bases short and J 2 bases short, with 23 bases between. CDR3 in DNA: TGTGCCAGCTCCGGCAAACGCCCAGCGGGCCCGACCTACGAGCAGTACTTC. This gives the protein CASSGKRPAGPTYEQYF.

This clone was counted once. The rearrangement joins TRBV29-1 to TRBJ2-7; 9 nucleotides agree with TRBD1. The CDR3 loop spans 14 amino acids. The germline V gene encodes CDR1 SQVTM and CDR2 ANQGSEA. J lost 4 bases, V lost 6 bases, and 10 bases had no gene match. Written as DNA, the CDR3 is TGCAGCGTCCACGTCCCGGGACAGGGTTACGAGCAGTACTTC. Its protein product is CSVHVPGQGYEQYF.

The CDR3 sequence is CASSVDRGTGELFF. The CDR3 bases are TGTGCCAGTAGTGTCGACCGGGGGACCGGGGAGCTGTTTTTT. The chain links TRBV19 to TRBJ2-2; D is perhaps TRBD2 (6 bases). Trimming took off 5 bases at V and 5 bases at J, with 12 bases between the two ends. The CDR3 has 14 residues. Germline values: CDR1 LNHDA, CDR2 SQIVND (reference sequence).

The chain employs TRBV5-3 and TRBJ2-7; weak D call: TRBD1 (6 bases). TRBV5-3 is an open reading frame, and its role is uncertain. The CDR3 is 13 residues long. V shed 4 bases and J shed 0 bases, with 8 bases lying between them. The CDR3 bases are TGTGCCAGAAGCGAGGACAGCTCCTACGAGCAGTACTTC. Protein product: CARSEDSSYEQYF.

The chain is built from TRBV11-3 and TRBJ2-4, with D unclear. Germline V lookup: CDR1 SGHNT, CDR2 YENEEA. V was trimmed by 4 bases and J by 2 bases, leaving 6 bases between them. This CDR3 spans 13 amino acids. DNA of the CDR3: TGTGCCAGCAGCTACGGGCCCAAAAACATTCAGTACTTC. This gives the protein CASSYGPKNIQYF.

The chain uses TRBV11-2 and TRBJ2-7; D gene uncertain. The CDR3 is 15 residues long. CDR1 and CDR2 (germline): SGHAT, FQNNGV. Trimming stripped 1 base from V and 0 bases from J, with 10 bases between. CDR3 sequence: CASSLGPESSYEQYF. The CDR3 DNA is TGTGCCAGCAGCTTAGGCCCTGAGAGCTCCTACGAGCAGTACTTC.

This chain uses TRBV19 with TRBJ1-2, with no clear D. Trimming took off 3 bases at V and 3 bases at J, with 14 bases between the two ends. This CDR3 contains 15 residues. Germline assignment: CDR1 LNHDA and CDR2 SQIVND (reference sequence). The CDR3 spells CASSISLLQDYGYTF. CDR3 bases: TGTGCCAGTAGTATCTCCCTTCTCCAGGACTATGGCTACACCTTC.

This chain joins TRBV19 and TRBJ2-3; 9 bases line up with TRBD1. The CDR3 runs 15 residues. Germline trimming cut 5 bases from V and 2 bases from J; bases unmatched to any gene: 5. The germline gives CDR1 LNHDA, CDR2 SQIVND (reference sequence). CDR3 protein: CASSLTGGSTDTQYF. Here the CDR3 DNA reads TGTGCCAGTAGTTTGACAGGGGGGTCCACAGATACGCAGTATTTT. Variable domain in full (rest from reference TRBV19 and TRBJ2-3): DGGITQSPKYLFRKEGQNVTLSCEQNLNHDAMYWYRQDPGQGLRLIYYSQIVNDFQKGDIAEGYSVSREKKESFPLTVTSAQKNPTAFYLCASSLTGGSTDTQYFGPGTRLTVL.